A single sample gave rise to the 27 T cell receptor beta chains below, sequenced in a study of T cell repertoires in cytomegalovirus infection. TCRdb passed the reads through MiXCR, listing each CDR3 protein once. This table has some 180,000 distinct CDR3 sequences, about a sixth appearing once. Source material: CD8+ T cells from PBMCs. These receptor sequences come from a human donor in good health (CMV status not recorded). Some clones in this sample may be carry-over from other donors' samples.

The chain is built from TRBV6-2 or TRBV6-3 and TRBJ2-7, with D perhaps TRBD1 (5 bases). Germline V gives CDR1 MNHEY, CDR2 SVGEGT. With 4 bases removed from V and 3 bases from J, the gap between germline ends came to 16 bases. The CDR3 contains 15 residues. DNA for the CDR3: TGTGCCAGCAGTTGGCTCCCGGGTACAGGCTACGAGCAGTACTTC. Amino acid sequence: CASSWLPGTGYEQYF.

CDR3 in DNA: TGCAGCGTTGGGGGGGACAATGAGCAGTTCTTC. Amino acids: CSVGGDNEQFF. The J gene is TRBJ2-1, the V gene TRBV29-1; the D gene is possibly TRBD2 (6 bases). V was trimmed by 4 bases and J by 5 bases, leaving 6 bases between them. The CDR3 loop spans 11 amino acids. Germline CDR1 is SQVTM and CDR2 is ANQGSEA.

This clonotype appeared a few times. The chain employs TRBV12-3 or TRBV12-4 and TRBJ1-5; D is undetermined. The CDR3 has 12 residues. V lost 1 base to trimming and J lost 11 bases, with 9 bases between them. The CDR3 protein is CASSLGASTQHF. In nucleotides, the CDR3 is TGTGCCAGCAGTTTAGGAGCTTCCACCCAGCATTTT.

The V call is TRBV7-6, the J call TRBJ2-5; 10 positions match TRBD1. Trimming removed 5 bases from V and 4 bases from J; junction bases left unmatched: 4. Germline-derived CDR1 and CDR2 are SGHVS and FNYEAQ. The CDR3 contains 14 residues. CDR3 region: CASSRGQGTETQYF. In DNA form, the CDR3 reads TGTGCCAGCAGCCGGGGACAGGGGACAGAGACCCAGTACTTC.

CDR3: CSARELWSGGSYEQYF. CDR3 nucleotides: TGCAGTGCTAGGGAGCTGTGGAGCGGGGGCTCCTACGAGCAGTACTTC. The chain has TRBV20-1 and TRBJ2-7; 8 nucleotides agree with TRBD2. There are 16 residues in the CDR3. The germline V gene encodes CDR1 DFQATT and CDR2 SNEGSKA (reference sequence). V lost 3 bases to trimming and J lost 0 bases; unmatched junction nucleotides: 10.

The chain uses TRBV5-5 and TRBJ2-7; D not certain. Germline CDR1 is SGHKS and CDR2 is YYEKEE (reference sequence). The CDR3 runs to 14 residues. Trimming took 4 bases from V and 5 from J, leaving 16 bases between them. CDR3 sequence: CASSRDLLWDEQYF. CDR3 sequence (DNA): TGTGCCAGCAGCCGCGACCTTCTTTGGGACGAGCAGTACTTC.

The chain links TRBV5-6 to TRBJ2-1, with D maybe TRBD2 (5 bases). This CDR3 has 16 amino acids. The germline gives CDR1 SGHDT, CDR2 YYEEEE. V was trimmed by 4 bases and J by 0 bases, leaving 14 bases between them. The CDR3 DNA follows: TGTGCCAGCAGCCGGCCCGGACTTCTCTCCTACAATGAGCAGTTCTTC. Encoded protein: CASSRPGLLSYNEQFF.

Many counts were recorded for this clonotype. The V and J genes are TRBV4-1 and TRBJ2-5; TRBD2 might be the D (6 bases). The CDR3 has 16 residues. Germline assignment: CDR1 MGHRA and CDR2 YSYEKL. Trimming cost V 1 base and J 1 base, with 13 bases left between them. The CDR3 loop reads CASSQAAGTFQETQYF. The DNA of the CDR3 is TGCGCCAGCAGCCAAGCGGCGGGGACCTTCCAAGAGACCCAGTACTTC.

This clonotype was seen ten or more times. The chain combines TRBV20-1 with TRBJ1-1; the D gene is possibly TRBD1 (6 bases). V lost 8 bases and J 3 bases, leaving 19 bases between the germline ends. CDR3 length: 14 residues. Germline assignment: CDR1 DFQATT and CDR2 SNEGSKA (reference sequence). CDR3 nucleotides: TGCAGTCCCTGGGGGGCAGGCTCTTACACTGAAGCTTTCTTT. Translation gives CSPWGAGSYTEAFF.

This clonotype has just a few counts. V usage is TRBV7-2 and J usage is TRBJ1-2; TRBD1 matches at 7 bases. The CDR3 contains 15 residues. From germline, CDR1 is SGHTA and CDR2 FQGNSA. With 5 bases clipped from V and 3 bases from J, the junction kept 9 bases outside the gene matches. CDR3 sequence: CASSGSGTAYYGYTF. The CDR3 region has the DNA TGTGCCAGCAGCGGCTCCGGGACAGCTTACTATGGCTACACCTTC.

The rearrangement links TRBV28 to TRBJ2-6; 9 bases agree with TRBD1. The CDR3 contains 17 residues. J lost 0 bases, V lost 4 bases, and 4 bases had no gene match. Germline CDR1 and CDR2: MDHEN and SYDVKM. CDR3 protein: CASSSGQGPSGANVLTF. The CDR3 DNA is TGTGCCAGCAGTTCGGGACAGGGTCCCTCTGGGGCCAACGTCCTGACTTTC.

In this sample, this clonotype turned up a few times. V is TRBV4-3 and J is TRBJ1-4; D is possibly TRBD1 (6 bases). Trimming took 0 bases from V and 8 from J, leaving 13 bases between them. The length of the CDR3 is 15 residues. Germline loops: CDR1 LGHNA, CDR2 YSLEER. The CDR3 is CASSQDRGRKEKLFF. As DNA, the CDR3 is TGCGCCAGCAGCCAAGATCGGGGGCGCAAGGAAAAACTGTTTTTT.

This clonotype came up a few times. Here the CDR3 DNA reads TGTGCCAGCAGCCTTTTTGGGACAGAAGCTTTCTTT. Translation: CASSLFGTEAFF. The rearrangement joins TRBV11-2 to TRBJ1-1, with D possibly being TRBD1 (6 bases). Germline CDR1 SGHAT, CDR2 FQNNGV. Trimming took 5 bases from V and 8 from J, leaving 12 bases between them. The CDR3 length is 12 residues.

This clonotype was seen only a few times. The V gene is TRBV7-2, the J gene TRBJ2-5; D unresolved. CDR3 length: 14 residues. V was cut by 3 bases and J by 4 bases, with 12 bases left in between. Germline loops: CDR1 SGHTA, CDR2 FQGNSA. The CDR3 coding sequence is TGTGCCAGCAGCTTTACAGCCATCAGAGAGACCCAGTACTTC. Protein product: CASSFTAIRETQYF.

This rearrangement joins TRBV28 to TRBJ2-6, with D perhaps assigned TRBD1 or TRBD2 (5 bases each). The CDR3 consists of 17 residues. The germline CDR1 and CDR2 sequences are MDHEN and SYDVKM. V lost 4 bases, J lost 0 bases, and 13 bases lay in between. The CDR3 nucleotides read TGTGCCAGCAGTTCCCCGGGACGGAACTCTGGGGCCAACGTCCTGACTTTC. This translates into CASSSPGRNSGANVLTF.

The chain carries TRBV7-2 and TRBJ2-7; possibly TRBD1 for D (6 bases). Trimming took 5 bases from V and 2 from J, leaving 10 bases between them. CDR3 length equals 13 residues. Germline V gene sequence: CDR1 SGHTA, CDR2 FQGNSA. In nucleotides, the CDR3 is TGTGCCAGCAGCCCGGGACACCCCTACGAGCAGTACTTC. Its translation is CASSPGHPYEQYF.

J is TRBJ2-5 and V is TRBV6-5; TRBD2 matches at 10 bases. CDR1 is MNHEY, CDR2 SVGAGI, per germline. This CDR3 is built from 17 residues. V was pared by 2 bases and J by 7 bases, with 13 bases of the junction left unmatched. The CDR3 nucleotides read TGTGCCAGCAGTTACGTCCTAGCGGGGGTTCCATCGGGGACCCAGTACTTC. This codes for CASSYVLAGVPSGTQYF.

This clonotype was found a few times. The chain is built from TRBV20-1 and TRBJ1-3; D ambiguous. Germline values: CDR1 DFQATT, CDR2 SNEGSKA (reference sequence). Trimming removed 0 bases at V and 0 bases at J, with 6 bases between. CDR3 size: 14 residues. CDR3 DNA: TGCAGTGCTAGAGATCCCAGCTCTGGAAACACCATATATTTT. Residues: CSARDPSSGNTIYF.

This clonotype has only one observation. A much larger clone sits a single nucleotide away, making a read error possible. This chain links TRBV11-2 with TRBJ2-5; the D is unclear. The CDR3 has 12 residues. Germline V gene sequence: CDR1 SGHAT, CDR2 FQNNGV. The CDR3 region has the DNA TGTACCAGCAGCTTAGATCAAGAGACCCAGTACTTC. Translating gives CTSSLDQETQYF.

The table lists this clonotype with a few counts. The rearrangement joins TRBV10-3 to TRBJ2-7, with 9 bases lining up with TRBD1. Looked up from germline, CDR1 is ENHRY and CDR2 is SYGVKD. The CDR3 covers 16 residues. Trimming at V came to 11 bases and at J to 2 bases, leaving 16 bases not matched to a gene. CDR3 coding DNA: TGTGCCGCAAGTCCCCGGACAGGGGACCTTACCTACGAGCAGTACTTC. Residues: CAASPRTGDLTYEQYF.

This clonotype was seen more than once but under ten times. The CDR3 nucleotides read TGTGCCAGCAGCTTTGGTGGGGCTGCAGTTGAAAAACTGTTTTTT. It encodes CASSFGGAAVEKLFF. V gene TRBV7-2 combines with J gene TRBJ1-4; weak D call: TRBD1 (5 bases). Germline V CDR1 and CDR2: SGHTA, FQGNSA. This CDR3 is built from 15 residues. The ends were cut back, 3 bases at V and 7 bases at J, with 15 bases in the middle.

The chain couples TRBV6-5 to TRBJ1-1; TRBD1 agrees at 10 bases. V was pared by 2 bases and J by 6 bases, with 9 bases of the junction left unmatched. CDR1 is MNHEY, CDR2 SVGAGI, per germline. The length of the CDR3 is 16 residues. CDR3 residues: CASSYGDRGPVAEAFF. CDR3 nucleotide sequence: TGTGCCAGCAGTTACGGAGACAGGGGGCCGGTGGCTGAAGCTTTCTTT.

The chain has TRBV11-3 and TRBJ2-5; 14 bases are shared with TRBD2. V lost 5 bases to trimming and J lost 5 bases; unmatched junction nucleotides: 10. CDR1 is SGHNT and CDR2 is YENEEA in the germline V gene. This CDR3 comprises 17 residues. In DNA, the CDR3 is TGTGCCAGCAGCCACCAGACTAGCGGGGGGGCCGTGGAGACCCAGTACTTC. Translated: CASSHQTSGGAVETQYF.

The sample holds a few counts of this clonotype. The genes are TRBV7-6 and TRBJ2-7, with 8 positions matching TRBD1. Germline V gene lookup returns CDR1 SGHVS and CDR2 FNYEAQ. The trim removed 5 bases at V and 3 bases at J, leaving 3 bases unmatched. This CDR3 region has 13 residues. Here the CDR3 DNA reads TGTGCCAGCAGCCCGGACAGGGACTACGAGCAGTACTTC. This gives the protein CASSPDRDYEQYF.

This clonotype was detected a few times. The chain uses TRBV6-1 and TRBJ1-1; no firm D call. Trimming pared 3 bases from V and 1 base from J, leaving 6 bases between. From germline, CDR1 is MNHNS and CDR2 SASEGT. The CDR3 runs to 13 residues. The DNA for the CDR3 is TGTGCCAGCAGTGATCAGGAGAACACTGAAGCTTTCTTT. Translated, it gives CASSDQENTEAFF.

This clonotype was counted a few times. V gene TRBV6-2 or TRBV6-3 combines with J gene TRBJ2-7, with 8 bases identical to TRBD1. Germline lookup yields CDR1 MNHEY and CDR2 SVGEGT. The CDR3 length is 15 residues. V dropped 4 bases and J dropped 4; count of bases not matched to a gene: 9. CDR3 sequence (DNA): TGTGCCAGCAGTTCCCCACCCGGACAGGGATACGAGCAGTACTTC. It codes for CASSSPPGQGYEQYF.

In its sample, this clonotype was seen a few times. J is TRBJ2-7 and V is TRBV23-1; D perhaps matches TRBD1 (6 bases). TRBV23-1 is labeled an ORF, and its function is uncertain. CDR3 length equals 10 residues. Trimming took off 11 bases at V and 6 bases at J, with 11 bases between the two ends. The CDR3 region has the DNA TGCGCCCACGACAGGCGCGAGCAGTACTTC. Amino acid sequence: CAHDRREQYF.